The 4 T cell receptor beta chains given below trace back to one sample, sequenced in a study of lymphopenia after photon versus proton radiotherapy. Some clones are missing from TCRdb's copy, which holds only in-frame ones; the method was immunoSEQ multiplex PCR. The table includes tens of thousands of clones, under 90% detected once. The sequences come from peripheral blood, collected from a patient treated with proton-based radiotherapy. These receptors were taken from a woman between 65 and 79 years old with pancreatic cancer.

CDR3 residues: CSATQGPYEQYF. The CDR3 DNA sequence: TGCAGCGCAACACAGGGTCCATACGAGCAGTACTTC. V gene TRBV29-1 combines with J gene TRBJ2-7; D is possibly TRBD1 (6 bases). The CDR3 contains 12 residues. V lost 7 bases and J 4 bases, leaving 14 bases between the germline ends. Germline assignment: CDR1 SQVTM and CDR2 ANQGSEA.

The chain links TRBV21-1 to TRBJ2-7; the table's D gene call, TRBD2, was not cross checked with the DNA. TRBV21-1 is shown as a pseudogene. CDR3 length: 15 amino acids. The CDR3 DNA sequence: TGTGCTTCTTCCCCCGGCCTAGCGGGAACGAGCGAGCAGTACTTC. Translation: CASSPGLAGTSEQYF.

The chain employs TRBV11-3 and TRBJ2-3; TRBD1 aligns across 7 bases. The CDR3 covers 14 residues. Losses at the gene ends were 2 bases for V and 5 bases for J; bases not matched to a gene: 4. Germline assignment: CDR1 SGHNT and CDR2 YENEEA. CDR3 nucleotides: TGTGCCAGCAGCTTACTCAACAGGGGAGATACGCAGTATTTT. This encodes CASSLLNRGDTQYF. Full variable domain (remainder filled in from reference TRBV11-3 and TRBJ2-3): EAGVVQSPRYKIIEKKQPVAFWCNPISGHNTLYWYLQNLGQGPELLIRYENEEAVDDSQLPKDRFSAERLKGVDSTLKIQPAELGDSAVYLCASSLLNRGDTQYFGPGTRLTVL.

This clone was seen a handful of times. The chain has TRBV19 and TRBJ2-1; 7 bases fit TRBD2. The CDR3 is 16 amino acids. With V trimmed by 3 bases and J by 8 bases, 13 bases remained unmatched. Germline CDR1 LNHDA, CDR2 SQIVND (reference sequence). The CDR3 is CASSIGGVGFIDEQFF. The CDR3 nucleotides are TGTGCCAGTAGTATTGGGGGGGTTGGGTTTATCGATGAGCAGTTCTTC.